This T cell receptor (beta chain) was documented in a study of T cells after yellow fever vaccination (dated 2019 in TCRdb). At the level of the whole study: The SMART-Seq v4 Ultra Low Input RNA kit was used to prepare libraries from fractions with low cell numbers. Bulk PBMC replicates and cell subsets were isolated from blood drawn at multiple timepoints before and after both primary and secondary immunization. The cohort comprised two healthy male donors, one aged 18 to 30 and one aged 30 to 40 years. To follow T-cell clones before and after both primary and booster YFV17D yellow fever vaccination, bulk TCR alpha and beta repertoires underwent longitudinal sequencing. What the work shows at the level of the full study, not this receptor alone: After the booster, most clones that had expanded after primary vaccination were detected again (around 96% of CD4 and 88% of CD8), suggesting broad maintenance of memory. A small share of clonotypes occurred in both CD4 and CD8 compartments, likely arising from convergent recombination. Only a couple of donors were included in the study, so the extent to which the findings can be generalized is limited. Computational filtering was needed because FACS-sorted repertoires could contain abundant contaminating clonotypes from the bulk population. The secondary T-cell response was weaker than the primary response but faster, peaking on day 5 instead of day 15.

Sequenced on an Illumina NovaSeq 6000. TCR cDNA was synthesized by 5'RACE template switching, through which a universal primer site and unique molecular identifiers were introduced. Priming of cDNA synthesis was performed from both the TCR alpha and TCR beta constant segments. Library amplification used two PCR steps, and the second PCR step added sample barcodes and sequencing adapters. Sequencing of the libraries was done on either Illumina HiSeq 2500 (2x100 bp) or NovaSeq (2x150 bp). On the authors' methods: Reads were demultiplexed and collapsed into UMI consensus sequences with MIGEC, and V(D)J alignment was performed with MiXCR. Vaccine-responding clonotypes were identified with edgeR using replicate PBMC samples, with FDR below 0.01 and a log2 fold change above 5 up to day 15 being required. CD4 or CD8 identity was assigned to each bulk clonotype according to whether the clonotype was present at higher abundance in the sequenced CD4 repertoire or the sequenced CD8 repertoire. Using fastp trimming at Q25 and MiXCR clonotype assembly, TCRdb reanalyzed the public sequencing data and kept in-frame beta chains. One record per CDR3 amino acid sequence lists the most common genes and DNA. The V and J calls and clone size come from TCRdb's table, not from the authors' own analysis. The sample data list 150,000 to 200,000 distinct CDR3 sequences, and 9.3% of these were observed just once. Clones ranked in the top ten supply roughly 33% of the sample.

This clonotype was observed a few times. There is no known antigen for this receptor. No quality values exist for individual bases; no much larger clone is one base distant. V ends up 3 bases short and J 10 bases short, with an unmatched junction base count of 6. From the cysteine through the phenylalanine, the CDR3 covers 15 amino acids. Kept here is only the CDR3 DNA, which spans 45 bases and is read in frame from base 1. Sequences MGHRA (CDR1) and YSYEKL (CDR2) are obtained from the germline V gene. In light of the paper, this sample's treatment or condition label describes: live attenuated yellow fever vaccine strain. A standard Ficoll-Paque protocol was used to isolate PBMCs from peripheral blood. CD4 and CD8 T-cell fractions were isolated with Dynabeads CD4 and CD8 positive selection kits. TriZol was used to extract RNA from bulk PBMCs, from CD4 and CD8 fractions, and from dextramer-positive and dextramer-negative fractions.

The receptor comes from a man younger than 35 who received the YFV17D yellow fever vaccine. The specimen was CD8+ T cells sorted from PBMCs, collected 45 days after the yellow fever booster vaccination. The chain couples TRBV4-1 to TRBJ1-6; TRBD1 agrees with 10 junctional bases. The CDR3 region: CASSHGQGGRSPLHF. The DNA sequence reads TGCGCCAGCAGCCACGGACAGGGGGGACGGTCACCCCTCCACTTT.